This T cell receptor (beta chain) derives from a study of radiation and T cells in renal cell carcinoma. This clone was picked up a small number of times. The antigen is not known. With 0 bases removed from V and 3 bases from J, the gap between germline ends came to 8 bases. Germline lookup yields CDR1 MNHEY and CDR2 SVGAGI. This CDR3 has 14 amino acids. Study-level points and caveats: Top tumor clonotypes rose in blood 2 weeks post-radiation, then contracted.

Generated by immunoSEQ multiplex PCR, the TCRdb table keeps only in-frame clones and is missing some. The table shows 150,000 to 200,000 clones, with 88% occurring only once. Time point in this sample: blood 4 weeks post-SBRT, at nephrectomy. Treatment: 15 Gy SBRT to primary tumor, nephrectomy 4 weeks later. The patient's renal cell carcinoma had clear cell pathology. The V and J genes are TRBV6-5 and TRBJ1-1, with D possibly being TRBD1 (6 bases). The sequence came from a woman aged 45-65 years with renal cell carcinoma. This specimen consisted of blood, obtained from a patient whose treatment included radiotherapy and nephrectomy. The CDR3 spells CASSYSTGHTEAFF. CDR3 coding DNA: TGTGCCAGCAGTTACTCGACAGGACACACTGAAGCTTTCTTT.